The present entry profiles one T cell receptor (beta chain) with its context. What it binds is not known. The junction shows a germline mismatch at one end, possibly a read error. The sample belongs to a study of early T cells in non-severe SARS-CoV-2 infection. Study in general: Chains stayed unpaired after sequencing of bulk RNA from unsorted whole blood. Study-wide results and limits: Reliance on VDJdb matching favored anti-spike CD8 responses; private and CD4 specificities were missed.

The V gene's germline CDR1 is SSHAT and CDR2 FNYEAQ (reference sequence). CDR3 length: 13 residues. Each cDNA molecule carried a unique molecular identifier. MiXCR, applied by TCRdb to the 5' RACE reads, yields one record per CDR3 protein. In the table there are under 70,000 distinct CDR3 sequences, approximately 11% of which are singletons. Material: whole blood. This sequence was found in an adult who was a healthcare worker with PCR-confirmed SARS-CoV-2 infection or an uninfected control (not recorded which). The rearrangement uses TRBV7-7 and TRBJ2-1; the D gene is possibly TRBD2 (6 bases). The CDR3 region is CASSLGGFNEQFF. The DNA of the CDR3 is TGTGCTAGCAGCTTGGGAGGATTTAATGAGCAGTTCTTC.